This T cell receptor beta chain appears in the sequencing data of a study of blood T cell repertoires in COVID-19. Two consecutive negative NP/OP PCR tests, clearance, or resolved symptoms defined Cohort 3 recovery. Original processing notes: Scientists estimated how many nucleated cells there were by amplifying reference gene primers. Generated by immunoSEQ multiplex PCR, the TCRdb table keeps only in-frame clones and is missing some. V, J and clone size were drawn from that table, and D and trimming were deduced from the DNA. The sample has 300,000 to 450,000 clones; approximately 87% are singletons. This clonotype was sampled from a man aged 30 to 45 who had recovered from COVID-19. The sample consisted of PBMCs or T cells enriched from blood (not recorded which).

CDR3 region: CASSSGIYNEQFF. The CDR3 DNA reads as TGTGCCAGCAGCTCCGGGATTTACAATGAGCAGTTCTTC. V is TRBV7-2 and J is TRBJ2-1; TRBD2 might be the D (5 bases). Trimming took off 4 bases at V and 4 bases at J, with 8 bases between the two ends. Per germline, CDR1 SGHTA and CDR2 FQGNSA. This CDR3 is built from 13 residues. Supplemented by reference TRBV7-2 and TRBJ2-1, the full variable domain reads GAGVSQSPSNKVTEKGKDVELRCDPISGHTALYWYRQSLGQGLEFLIYFQGNSAPDKSGLPSDRFSAERTGGSVSTLTIQRTQQEDSAVYLCASSSGIYNEQFFGPGTRLTVL.